The TCR beta chain described here comes from a study of T cells in Graves' hyperthyroidism and ophthalmopathy. Regarding the study as a whole: Blood also contained most expanded thyroid clonotypes above 0.001. The model foresaw ophthalmopathy a median around 6 months prior to onset.

The sample holds a few counts of this clonotype. As yet, its antigen is unknown. It was RNA transcripts that yielded the amplified TCR beta CDR3 regions. HTBI primers were employed in a first-round RT-PCR of the TCR CDR3. MiXCR, applied by TCRdb to the multiplex PCR reads, yields one record per CDR3 protein. This table holds hundreds of thousands of distinct CDR3 sequences, around a third found once. CDR3 length: 14 residues. Trimming shortened V by 3 bases and J by 1 base, and 10 bases separated the two germline ends. The hyperthyroidism patients had all been newly diagnosed, and their disease duration was under 2 months. Their ages ranged from 18 to 65 years. Patients were excluded because of uncontrolled infection, other autoimmune disease, pregnancy or lactation.

The chain recombines TRBV12-3 or TRBV12-4 with TRBJ2-7; D remains unclear. This receptor was identified in a woman aged 40-49 years with Graves' hyperthyroidism. The sequenced material came from blood. This CDR3 is CASSLVLGSYEQYF. The CDR3 DNA reads as TGTGCCAGCAGTTTGGTATTGGGGTCCTACGAGCAGTACTTC.